This T cell receptor (beta chain) comes out of a study of metastatic and nonmetastatic thyroid tumors (dated by TCRdb to 2018 to 2020). Describing the broader study: The researchers compared repertoires between peripheral blood samples and tumor or nodule tissue samples from patients with malignant or benign thyroid disease.

None of the patients had been given any treatment before thyroid surgery. Patient clinical samples collected from about 2011 to 2018 were retrospectively analysed using T-cell receptor beta sequencing. The germline V gene gives CDR1 as WSHSY and CDR2 as SAAADI. The junction shows trimming of 6 bases on V and 7 bases on J, and the gene matches do not reach 17 bases of it. The CDR3 spans 17 residues, from the cysteine through the phenylalanine. The DNA shown is the 51-base CDR3, in frame from base 1. Concerning this clone itself: Its antigen target is currently unknown. One base away there is no much larger clone; base qualities are not given.

Preparation of the library involved PCR. Instrument on record: Illumina HiSeq 4000. High-throughput sequencing was used to profile the TCR beta-chain CDR3 region of every patient. Per the authors' processing: The researchers built a classifier to tell apart papillary thyroid cancer patients with distant metastasis, based on CDR3 differences among clinicopathological groups. The Shannon index was used to measure repertoire diversity, and the Morisita-Horn index was used to measure how similar tumor and blood repertoires were. In-frame beta chains were kept once TCRdb had trimmed the public reads at Q25 with fastp and called clones with MiXCR. TCRdb's processing, not the study's, gives the V and J calls here. The sample contains roughly 16,000 clones, around 24% of them found a single time. The ten largest make up 10% to 15% of the sample. Results and caveats for the whole study, not just this receptor: TCR beta diversity was reported as significantly higher in malignant tumors than in benign nodules, in both blood and tumor samples.

The sample comprised tumor tissue. The clonotype was recovered from a male donor with papillary thyroid cancer or a benign thyroid nodule (not recorded which). Some clones in this sample may be carry-over from other donors' samples. Here the chain combines TRBV10-2 and TRBJ2-5; TRBD1 agrees with 10 junctional bases. CDR3 sequence: CASRAGTGVPTSVTQYF. The nucleotide sequence is given as TGCGCCAGCAGAGCCGGGACAGGGGTCCCAACGTCGGTGACCCAGTACTTC.